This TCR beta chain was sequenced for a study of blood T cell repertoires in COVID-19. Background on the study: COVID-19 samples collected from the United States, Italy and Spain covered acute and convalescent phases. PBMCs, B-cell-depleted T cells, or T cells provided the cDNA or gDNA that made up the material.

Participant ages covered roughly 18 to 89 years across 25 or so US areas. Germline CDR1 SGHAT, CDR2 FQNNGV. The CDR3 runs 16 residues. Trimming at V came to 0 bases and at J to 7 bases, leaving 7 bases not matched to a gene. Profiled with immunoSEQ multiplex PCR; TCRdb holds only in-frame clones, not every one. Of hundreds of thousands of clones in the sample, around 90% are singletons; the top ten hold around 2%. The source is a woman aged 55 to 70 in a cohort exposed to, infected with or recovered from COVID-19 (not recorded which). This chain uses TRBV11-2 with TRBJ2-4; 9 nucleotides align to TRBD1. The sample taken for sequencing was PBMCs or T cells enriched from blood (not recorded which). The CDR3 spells CASSLDSGTGWNIQYF. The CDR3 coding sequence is TGTGCCAGCAGCTTAGATTCCGGGACAGGGTGGAACATTCAGTACTTC.